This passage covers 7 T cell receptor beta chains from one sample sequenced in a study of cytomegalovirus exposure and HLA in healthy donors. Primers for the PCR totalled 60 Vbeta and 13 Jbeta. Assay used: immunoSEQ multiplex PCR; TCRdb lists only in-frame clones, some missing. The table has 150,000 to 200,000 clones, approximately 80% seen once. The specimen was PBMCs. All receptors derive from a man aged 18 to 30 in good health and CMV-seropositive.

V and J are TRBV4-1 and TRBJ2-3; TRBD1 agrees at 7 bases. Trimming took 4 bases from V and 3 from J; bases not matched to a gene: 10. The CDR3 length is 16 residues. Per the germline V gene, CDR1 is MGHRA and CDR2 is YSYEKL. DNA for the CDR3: TGCGCCAGCAGCCCAGCCGACAGGGCGATTACAGATACGCAGTATTTT. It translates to CASSPADRAITDTQYF.

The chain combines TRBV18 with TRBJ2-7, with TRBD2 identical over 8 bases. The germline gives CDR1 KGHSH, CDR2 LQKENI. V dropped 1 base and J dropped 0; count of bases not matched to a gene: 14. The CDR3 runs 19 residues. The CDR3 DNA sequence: TGTGCCAGCTCACCACGCATATCTGCCCAGCGGGAGAGCTCCTACGAGCAGTACTTC. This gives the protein CASSPRISAQRESSYEQYF.

The DNA for the CDR3 is TGTGCCACCAGCAGAGGTGAAGGGGTATGGGGCTACACCTTC. This sequence encodes CATSRGEGVWGYTF. V is TRBV15 and J is TRBJ1-2, with D maybe TRBD1 (5 bases). CDR1 and CDR2 (germline): LNHNV, YYDKDF (reference sequence). This CDR3 spans 14 amino acids. The V end was cut by 1 base, the J end by 8 bases, with 14 bases between.

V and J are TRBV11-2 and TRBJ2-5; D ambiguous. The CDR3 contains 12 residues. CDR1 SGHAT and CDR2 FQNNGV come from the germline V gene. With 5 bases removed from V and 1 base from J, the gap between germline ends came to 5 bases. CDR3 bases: TGTGCCAGCAGCCCCCTCCAAGAGACCCAGTACTTC. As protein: CASSPLQETQYF.

The CDR3 DNA is TGCGCCAGCACCACAGGACAGAACAATGAAAAACTGTTTTTT. It encodes CASTTGQNNEKLFF. This rearrangement joins TRBV5-1 to TRBJ1-4; weak D call: TRBD1 (6 bases). CDR3 length: 14 amino acids. Germline V gene data show CDR1 as SGHRS and CDR2 as YFSETQ. V lost 6 bases to trimming and J lost 5 bases, with 14 bases between them.

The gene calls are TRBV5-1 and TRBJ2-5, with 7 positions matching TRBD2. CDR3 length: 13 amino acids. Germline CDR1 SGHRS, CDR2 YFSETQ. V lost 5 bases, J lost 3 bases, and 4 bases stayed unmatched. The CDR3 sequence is CASRNLAEETQYF. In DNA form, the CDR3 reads TGCGCCAGCAGAAATCTAGCGGAAGAGACCCAGTACTTC.

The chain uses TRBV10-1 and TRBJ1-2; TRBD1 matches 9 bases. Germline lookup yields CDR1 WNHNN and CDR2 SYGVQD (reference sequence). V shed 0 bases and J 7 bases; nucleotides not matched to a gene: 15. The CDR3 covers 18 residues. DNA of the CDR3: TGCGCCAGCAGTGAGTCGAGGGGAAAAAACAGGGGGCATTCTGGCTACACCTTC. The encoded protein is CASSESRGKNRGHSGYTF.